This T cell receptor (beta chain) was sequenced in a study of blood T cell repertoires in COVID-19. CDR1 is LNHNV and CDR2 is YYDKDF in the germline V gene (reference sequence). This CDR3 is 17 amino acids long. The V and J ends lost 3 bases and 3 bases respectively, with 21 bases between them. Profiling relied on immunoSEQ multiplex PCR, and the TCRdb table lists in-frame clones only, not all of them. The sample includes about 140,000 clones, 84% of them seen just once. The chain carries TRBV15 and TRBJ2-7, with a weak D call TRBD2 (6 bases). The specimen sequenced was PBMCs or T cells enriched from blood (not recorded which). This TCR came from a woman between 18 and 30 years old who had been exposed to COVID-19. The CDR3 DNA sequence: TGTGCCACCAGCAGCCCGACCATGACGGGAGTGGGCTACGAGCAGTACTTC. It codes for CATSSPTMTGVGYEQYF. The full variable domain, with the rest looked up from reference TRBV15 and TRBJ2-7, is DAMVIQNPRYQVTQFGKPVTLSCSQTLNHNVMYWYQQKSSQAPKLLFHYYDKDFNNEADTPDNFQSRRPNTSFCFLDIRSPGLGDTAMYLCATSSPTMTGVGYEQYFGPGTRLTVT.